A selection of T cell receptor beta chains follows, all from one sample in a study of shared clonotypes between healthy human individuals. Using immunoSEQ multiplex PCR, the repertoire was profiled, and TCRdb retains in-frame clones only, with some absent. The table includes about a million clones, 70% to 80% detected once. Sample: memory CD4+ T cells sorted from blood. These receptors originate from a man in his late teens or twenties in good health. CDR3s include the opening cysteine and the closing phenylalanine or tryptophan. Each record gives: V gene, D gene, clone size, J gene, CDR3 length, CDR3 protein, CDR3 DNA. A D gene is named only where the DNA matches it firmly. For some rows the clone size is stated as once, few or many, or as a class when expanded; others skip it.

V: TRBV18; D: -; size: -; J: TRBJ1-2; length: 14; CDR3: CASSFYREGDGYTF; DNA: TGTGCCAGCTCATTCTACAGGGAAGGGGACGGCTACACCTTC
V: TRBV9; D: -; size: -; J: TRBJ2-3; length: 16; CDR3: CASSKGTGVGTDTQYF; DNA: TGTGCCAGCAGCAAGGGGACTGGAGTGGGCACAGATACGCAGTATTTT
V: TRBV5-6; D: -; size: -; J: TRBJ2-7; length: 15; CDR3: CASSLGLLHVGEQYF; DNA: TGTGCCAGCAGCTTGGGATTACTTCATGTGGGGGAGCAGTACTTC
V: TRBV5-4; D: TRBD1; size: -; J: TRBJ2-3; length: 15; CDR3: CASRLGQGLTGTQYF; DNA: TGTGCCAGCAGGTTGGGACAGGGACTAACAGGTACGCAGTATTTT
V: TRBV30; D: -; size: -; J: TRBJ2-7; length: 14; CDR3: CAWKARHSSYEQYF; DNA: TGTGCCTGGAAGGCTCGCCACAGCTCCTACGAGCAGTACTTC
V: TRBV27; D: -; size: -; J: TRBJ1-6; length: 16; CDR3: CASSLSMDSRNSPLHF; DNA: TGTGCCAGCAGTTTATCTATGGACAGCAGGAATTCACCCCTCCACTTT
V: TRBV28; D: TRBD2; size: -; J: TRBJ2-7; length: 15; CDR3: CASSFSRGGPYEQYF; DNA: TGTGCCAGCAGTTTCTCGCGGGGGGGACCCTACGAGCAGTACTTC
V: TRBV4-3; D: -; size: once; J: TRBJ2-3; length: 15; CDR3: CASSQDVAFTDTQYF; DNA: TGCGCCAGCAGCCAAGATGTGGCGTTCACAGATACGCAGTATTTT
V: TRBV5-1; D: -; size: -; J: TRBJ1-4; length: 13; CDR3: CASSRDRLDELFF; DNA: TGCGCCAGCTCCCGGGACCGCCTCGATGAACTGTTTTTT
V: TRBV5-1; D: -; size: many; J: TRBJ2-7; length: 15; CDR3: CASSLTRGGVYEQYF; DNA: TGCGCCAGCAGCTTGACGCGGGGCGGAGTTTACGAGCAGTACTTC
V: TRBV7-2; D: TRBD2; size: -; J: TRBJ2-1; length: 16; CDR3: CASSLALSGRANEQFF; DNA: TGTGCCAGCAGCTTAGCTCTGAGCGGGAGGGCCAATGAGCAGTTCTTC
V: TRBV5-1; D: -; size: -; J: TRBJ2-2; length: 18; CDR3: CASSPYPKGGLNTGELFF; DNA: TGCGCCAGCAGCCCCTACCCCAAGGGGGGTTTGAACACCGGGGAGCTGTTTTTT